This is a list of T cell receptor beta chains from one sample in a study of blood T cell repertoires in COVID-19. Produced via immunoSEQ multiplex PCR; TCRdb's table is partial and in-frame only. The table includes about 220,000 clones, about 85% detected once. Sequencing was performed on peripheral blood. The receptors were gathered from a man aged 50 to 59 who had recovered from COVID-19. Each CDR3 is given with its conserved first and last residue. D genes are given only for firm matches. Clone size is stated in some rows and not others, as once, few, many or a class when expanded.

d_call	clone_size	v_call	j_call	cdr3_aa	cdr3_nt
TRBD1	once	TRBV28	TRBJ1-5	CASSPRGQGHQPQHF	TGTGCCAGCAGCCCCCGAGGACAGGGCCATCAGCCCCAGCATTTT
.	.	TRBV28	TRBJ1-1	CASSLSVGEAFF	TGTGCCAGCAGTTTAAGCGTCGGGGAGGCTTTCTTT
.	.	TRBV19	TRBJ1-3	CASTPFINSGNTIYF	TGTGCCAGTACTCCTTTTATAAACTCTGGAAACACCATATATTTT
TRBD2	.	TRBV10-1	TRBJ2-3	CASSEGTSGTDTQYF	TGCGCCAGCAGTGAAGGGACTAGCGGGACAGATACGCAGTATTTT
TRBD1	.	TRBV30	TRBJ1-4	CAWSRDRGNEKLFF	TGTGCCTGGAGTCGGGACAGGGGAAATGAAAAACTGTTTTTT
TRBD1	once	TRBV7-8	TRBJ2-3	CASSRQTGTGADTQYF	TGTGCCAGCAGCCGACAAACCGGGACAGGGGCAGATACGCAGTATTTT
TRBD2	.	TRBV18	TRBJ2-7	CASSPGLAEREQYF	TGTGCCAGCTCACCGGGCCTAGCGGAGCGCGAGCAGTACTTC
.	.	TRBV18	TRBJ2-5	CASSPLDSLQETQYF	TGTGCCAGCTCACCACTGGACAGCCTCCAAGAGACCCAGTACTTC
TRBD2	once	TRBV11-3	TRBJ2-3	CASSLDPGLAGASTQYF	TGTGCCAGCAGCTTAGACCCGGGACTAGCGGGAGCGAGTACGCAGTATTTT
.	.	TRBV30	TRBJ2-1	CALGSNEQFF	TGTGCCCTGGGGAGCAATGAGCAGTTCTTC
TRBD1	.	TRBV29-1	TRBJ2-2	CSVQATGYDTGELFF	TGCAGCGTTCAAGCGACAGGGTATGACACCGGGGAGCTGTTTTTT
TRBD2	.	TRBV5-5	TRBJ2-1	CASSEGLAVYNEQFF	TGTGCCAGCAGCGAGGGACTAGCGGTCTACAATGAGCAGTTCTTC
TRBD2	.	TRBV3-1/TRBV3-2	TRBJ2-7	CASSHGLAGYEQYF	TGTGCCAGCAGCCACGGACTAGCGGGTTACGAGCAGTACTTC
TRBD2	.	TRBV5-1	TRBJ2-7	CASSYIAGVAYEQYF	TGCGCCAGCAGCTACATAGCGGGAGTGGCCTACGAGCAGTACTTC
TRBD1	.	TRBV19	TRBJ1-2	CASNDRGEGNGYTF	TGTGCCAGTAACGACAGGGGAGAGGGGAATGGCTACACCTTC
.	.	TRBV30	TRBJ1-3	CAWTSAGVGDTIYF	TGTGCCTGGACCTCCGCGGGGGTGGGGGACACCATATATTTT
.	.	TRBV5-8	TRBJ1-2	CASSLRRGVAGYTF	TGTGCCAGCAGCTTGCGGCGGGGGGTCGCTGGCTACACCTTC
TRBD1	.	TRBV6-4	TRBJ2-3	CASSAIQGADTQYF	TGTGCCAGCAGTGCAATACAGGGGGCAGATACGCAGTATTTT
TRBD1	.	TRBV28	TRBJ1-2	CASSSSTGLNYGYTF	TGTGCCAGCAGTTCCTCGACAGGGCTTAACTATGGCTACACCTTC
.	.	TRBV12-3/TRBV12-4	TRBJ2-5	CASSFFLETQYF	TGTGCCAGCAGTTTCTTTTTAGAGACCCAGTACTTC
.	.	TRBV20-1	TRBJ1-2	CSASAAMNYGYTF	TGCAGTGCTAGTGCCGCGATGAACTATGGCTACACCTTC
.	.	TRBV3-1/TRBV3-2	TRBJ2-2	CASSRGTTNTGELFF	TGTGCCAGCAGCCGCGGGACGACGAACACCGGGGAGCTGTTTTTT
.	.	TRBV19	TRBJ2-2	CASSISSANTGELFF	TGTGCCAGTAGTATATCGAGCGCGAACACCGGGGAGCTGTTTTTT
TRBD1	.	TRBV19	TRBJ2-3	CASRSTGTTQYF	TGTGCCAGTAGGTCGACAGGGACTACGCAGTATTTT
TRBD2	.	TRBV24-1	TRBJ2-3	CATSDPGTSGSLDTQYF	TGTGCCACCAGTGATCCCGGGACTAGCGGGAGTTTAGATACGCAGTATTTT
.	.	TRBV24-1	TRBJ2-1	CATSDLQGNSNEQFF	TGTGCCACCAGTGATTTGCAGGGGAACTCGAATGAGCAGTTCTTC
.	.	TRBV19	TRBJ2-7	CASTGKTSYEQYF	TGTGCCAGTACGGGGAAAACCTCCTACGAGCAGTACTTC
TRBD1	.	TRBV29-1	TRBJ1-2	CSVETGGTGGYTF	TGCAGCGTTGAGACAGGGGGTACGGGTGGCTACACCTTC
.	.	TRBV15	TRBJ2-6	CATSRAGSGANVLTF	TGTGCCACCAGCAGAGCAGGGTCTGGGGCCAACGTCCTGACTTTC
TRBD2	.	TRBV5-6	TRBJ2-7	CASSSRPGTSGRGSYEQYF	TGTGCCAGCAGCTCACGACCCGGGACTAGCGGGAGGGGCTCCTACGAGCAGTACTTC
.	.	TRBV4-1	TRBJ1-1	CASSQVKGRTEAFF	TGCGCCAGCAGCCAAGTCAAGGGGAGGACTGAAGCTTTCTTT
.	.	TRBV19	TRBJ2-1	CASSQKGAEQFF	TGTGCCAGTAGTCAGAAAGGGGCTGAGCAGTTCTTC
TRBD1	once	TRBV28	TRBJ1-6	CASSLSGTGLGLYNSPLHF	TGTGCCAGCAGTCTTTCCGGGACAGGGTTGGGACTCTATAATTCACCCCTCCACTTT
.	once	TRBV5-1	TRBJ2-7	CASSSGGSRIHEQYF	TGCGCCAGCAGCTCTGGGGGGAGTCGGATCCACGAGCAGTACTTC
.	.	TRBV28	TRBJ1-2	CASRSANYGYTF	TGTGCCAGCAGGTCAGCTAACTATGGCTACACCTTC
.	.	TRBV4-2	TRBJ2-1	CATQGGTKGNEQFF	TGTGCCACCCAGGGTGGGACAAAGGGGAATGAGCAGTTCTTC
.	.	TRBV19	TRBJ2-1	CASSIWGDSYNEQFF	TGTGCCAGTAGTATCTGGGGGGACTCCTACAATGAGCAGTTCTTC
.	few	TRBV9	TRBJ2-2	CASSGQGKAGELFF	TGTGCCAGCAGCGGGCAGGGAAAGGCCGGGGAGCTGTTTTTT
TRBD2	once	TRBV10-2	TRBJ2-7	CATRRGEGQSYEQYF	TGCGCCACCCGACGGGGGGAGGGCCAATCTTACGAGCAGTACTTC
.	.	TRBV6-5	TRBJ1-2	CASSRQETNYGYTF	TGTGCCAGCAGTAGACAGGAAACAAACTATGGCTACACCTTC
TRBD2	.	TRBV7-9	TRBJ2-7	CASSISGRGYEQYF	TGTGCCAGCAGCATTAGCGGGAGAGGCTATGAGCAGTACTTC
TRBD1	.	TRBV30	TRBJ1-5	CAWEDTGADQPQHF	TGTGCCTGGGAAGATACAGGGGCCGATCAGCCCCAGCATTTT
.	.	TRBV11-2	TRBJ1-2	CASSLVRNYGYTF	TGTGCCAGCAGCTTAGTCCGTAACTATGGCTACACCTTC
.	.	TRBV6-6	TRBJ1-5	CASSRRGGNQPQHF	TGTGCCAGCAGCCGACGGGGTGGTAATCAGCCCCAGCATTTT
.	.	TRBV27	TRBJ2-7	CASSFLSYEQYF	TGTGCCAGCAGTTTCCTCTCCTACGAGCAGTACTTC